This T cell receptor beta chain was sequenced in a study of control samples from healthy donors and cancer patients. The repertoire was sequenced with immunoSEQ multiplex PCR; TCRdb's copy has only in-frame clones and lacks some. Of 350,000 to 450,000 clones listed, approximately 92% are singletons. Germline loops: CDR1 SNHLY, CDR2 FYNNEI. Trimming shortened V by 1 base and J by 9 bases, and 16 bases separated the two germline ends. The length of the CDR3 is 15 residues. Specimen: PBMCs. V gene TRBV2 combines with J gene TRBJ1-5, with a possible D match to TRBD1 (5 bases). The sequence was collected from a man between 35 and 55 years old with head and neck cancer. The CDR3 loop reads CASSEEGLRVGPQHF. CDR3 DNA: TGTGCCAGCAGTGAAGAGGGACTCAGGGTTGGGCCCCAGCATTTT.